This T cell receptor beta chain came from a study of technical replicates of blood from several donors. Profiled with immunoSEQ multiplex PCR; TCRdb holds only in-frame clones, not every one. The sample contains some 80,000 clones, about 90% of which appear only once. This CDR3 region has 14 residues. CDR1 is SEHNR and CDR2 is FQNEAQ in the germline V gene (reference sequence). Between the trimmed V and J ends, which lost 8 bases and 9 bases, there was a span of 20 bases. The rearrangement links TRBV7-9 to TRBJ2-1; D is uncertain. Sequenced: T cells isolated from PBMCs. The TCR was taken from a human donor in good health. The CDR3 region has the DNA TGTGCCAGCGGTAACTGGGTAGCCTCTGGTGAGCAGTTCTTC. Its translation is CASGNWVASGEQFF.